The 2 T cell receptor beta chains reported below all come from one sample, sequenced in a study of blood T cells in healthy people across ages. The second PCR ran roughly 6 to 11 cycles with a sample-barcoded 5' primer and J-beta primers. TCRdb analysed the 5' RACE reads with MiXCR anew, one entry per CDR3 protein. Among approximately 900,000 distinct CDR3 sequences listed, around 48% were seen once. Sequenced material: blood. The receptors were gathered from a young man in good health.

The genes are TRBV6-2 or TRBV6-3 and TRBJ2-3; D not resolved. Trimming stripped 2 bases from V and 1 base from J, with 10 bases between. The CDR3 sequence is 15 residues long. Germline CDR1 is MNHEY and CDR2 is SVGEGT. CDR3 in DNA: TGTGCCAGCAGTTACGAGGCCGTGGGCACAGATACGCAGTATTTT. Protein: CASSYEAVGTDTQYF.

Remarks on this clonotype: A much larger clone is a single base away; this may be a read error. The rearrangement joins TRBV7-3 to TRBJ1-2; no definite D call. In germline, CDR1 is SGHTA, CDR2 FQGTGA. The CDR3 runs 13 residues. DNA for the CDR3: TGTGCCAGCAGCTTAAGTGCTAACCATGGCTACACCTTC. This sequence encodes CASSLSANHGYTF.